This T cell receptor (beta chain) was observed in a study of cytomegalovirus exposure and HLA in healthy donors. Study at large: Early release data held tens of millions of unique TCRs from HLA-typed donors. Broader study findings: The analysis excluded some indistinguishable V segments, including TRBV6-2 and TRBV6-3.

Turning to this clone: Its antigen remains unidentified.

The CDR3 contains 13 residues. The V gene's germline CDR1 is MGHRA and CDR2 YSYEKL. Trimming took 2 bases from V and 8 from J; bases not matched to a gene: 3. In the PCR, 60 Vbeta and 13 Jbeta primers were used. Data came from immunoSEQ multiplex PCR; TCRdb stores just in-frame clones and leaves some out. The sample has roughly 73,000 clones, around 82% seen once; the top ten hold about 3.5%. The TCR was taken from a middle-aged man in good health and CMV-seronegative. The rearrangement joins TRBV4-1 to TRBJ1-2, with 9 bases fitting TRBD1. Material: PBMCs. The CDR3: CASSQRTGEGYTF. CDR3 DNA: TGCGCCAGCAGCCAAAGGACAGGGGAGGGCTACACCTTC.